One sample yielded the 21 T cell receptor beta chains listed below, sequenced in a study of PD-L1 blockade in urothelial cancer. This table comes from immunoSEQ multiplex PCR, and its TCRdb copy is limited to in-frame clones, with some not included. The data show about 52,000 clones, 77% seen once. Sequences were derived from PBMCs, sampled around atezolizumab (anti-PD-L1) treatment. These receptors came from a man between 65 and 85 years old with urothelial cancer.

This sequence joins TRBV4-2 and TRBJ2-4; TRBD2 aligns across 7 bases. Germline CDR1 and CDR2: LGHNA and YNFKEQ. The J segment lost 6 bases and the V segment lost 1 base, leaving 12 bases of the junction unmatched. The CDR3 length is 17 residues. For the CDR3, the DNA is TGTGCCAGCAGCCAAGGAGGAGGGGCGGGAGCGACAAACATTCAGTACTTC. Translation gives CASSQGGGAGATNIQYF.

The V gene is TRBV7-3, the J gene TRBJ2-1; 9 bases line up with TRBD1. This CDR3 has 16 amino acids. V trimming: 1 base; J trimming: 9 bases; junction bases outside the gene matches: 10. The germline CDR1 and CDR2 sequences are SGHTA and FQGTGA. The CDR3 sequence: CASSLMGQGVFGEQFF. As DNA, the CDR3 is TGTGCCAGCAGCTTAATGGGACAGGGCGTATTTGGTGAGCAGTTCTTC.

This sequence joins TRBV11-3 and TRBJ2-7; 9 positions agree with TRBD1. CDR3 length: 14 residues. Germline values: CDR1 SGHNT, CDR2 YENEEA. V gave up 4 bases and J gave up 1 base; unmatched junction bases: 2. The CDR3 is CASSSTGGSYEQYF. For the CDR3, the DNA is TGTGCCAGCAGCTCGACAGGGGGATCCTACGAGCAGTACTTC.

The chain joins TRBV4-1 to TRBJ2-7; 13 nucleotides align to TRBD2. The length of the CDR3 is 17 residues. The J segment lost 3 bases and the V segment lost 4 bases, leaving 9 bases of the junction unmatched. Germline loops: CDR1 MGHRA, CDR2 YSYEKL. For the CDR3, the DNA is TGCGCCAGCAGCCCCCGAGGACTAGCGGGAGAAGGCTACGAGCAGTACTTC. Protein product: CASSPRGLAGEGYEQYF.

The DNA of the CDR3 is TGTGCCAGCAGTGAATTGGCGGTAAATCAGCCCCAGCATTTT. Translating it yields CASSELAVNQPQHF. This chain connects TRBV2 to TRBJ1-5; D ambiguous. Trimming took off 2 bases at V and 4 bases at J, with 9 bases between the two ends. Looked up from germline, CDR1 is SNHLY and CDR2 is FYNNEI. The length of the CDR3 is 14 residues.

The CDR3 spells CASSQWGGTYEQYF. The DNA of the CDR3 is TGTGCCAGCAGCCAATGGGGAGGAACCTACGAGCAGTACTTC. The rearrangement links TRBV4-2 to TRBJ2-7, with TRBD2 as a possible D gene (6 bases). CDR3 size: 14 residues. V shed 2 bases and J shed 2 bases, with 10 bases lying between them. Germline loops: CDR1 LGHNA, CDR2 YNFKEQ.

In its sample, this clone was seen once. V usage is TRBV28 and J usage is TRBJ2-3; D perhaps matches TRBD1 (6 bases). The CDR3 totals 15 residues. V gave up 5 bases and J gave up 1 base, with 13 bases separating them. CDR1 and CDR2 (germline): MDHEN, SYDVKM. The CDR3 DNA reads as TGTGCCAGCAGTGTGGGGGCGCGAGGCACAGATACGCAGTATTTT. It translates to CASSVGARGTDTQYF. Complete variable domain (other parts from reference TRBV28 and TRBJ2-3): DVKVTQSSRYLVKRTGEKVFLECVQDMDHENMFWYRQDPGLGLRLIYFSYDVKMKEKGDIPEGYSVSREKKERFSLILESASTNQTSMYLCASSVGARGTDTQYFGPGTRLTVL.

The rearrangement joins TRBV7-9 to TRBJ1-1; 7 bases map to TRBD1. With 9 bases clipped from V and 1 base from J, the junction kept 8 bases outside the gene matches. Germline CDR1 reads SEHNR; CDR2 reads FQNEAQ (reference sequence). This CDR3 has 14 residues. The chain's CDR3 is CASLRQGPNTEAFF. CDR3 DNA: TGTGCCAGTCTTAGACAGGGACCGAACACTGAAGCTTTCTTT.

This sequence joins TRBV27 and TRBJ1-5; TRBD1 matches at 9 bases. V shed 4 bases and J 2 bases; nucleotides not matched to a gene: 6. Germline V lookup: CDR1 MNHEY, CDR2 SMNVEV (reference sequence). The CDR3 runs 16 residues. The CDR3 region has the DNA TGTGCCAGCAGTTCGTGGACAGGGGAGGGCAATCAGCCCCAGCATTTT. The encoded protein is CASSSWTGEGNQPQHF.

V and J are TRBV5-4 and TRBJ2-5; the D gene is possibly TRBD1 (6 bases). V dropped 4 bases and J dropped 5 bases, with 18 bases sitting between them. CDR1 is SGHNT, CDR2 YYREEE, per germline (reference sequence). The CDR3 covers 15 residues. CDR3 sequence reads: CASSLGAAQGETQYF. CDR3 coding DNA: TGTGCCAGCAGCCTGGGAGCGGCCCAGGGGGAGACCCAGTACTTC.

The CDR3 sequence: CASTADRGNTGELFF. CDR3 nucleotide sequence: TGTGCCAGCACGGCGGACAGGGGGAACACCGGGGAGCTGTTTTTT. The J gene is TRBJ2-2, the V gene TRBV25-1; 9 nucleotides agree with TRBD1. This CDR3 region has 15 residues. CDR1 is MGHDK, CDR2 SYGVNS, per germline. The trim removed 7 bases at V and 1 base at J, leaving 4 bases unmatched.

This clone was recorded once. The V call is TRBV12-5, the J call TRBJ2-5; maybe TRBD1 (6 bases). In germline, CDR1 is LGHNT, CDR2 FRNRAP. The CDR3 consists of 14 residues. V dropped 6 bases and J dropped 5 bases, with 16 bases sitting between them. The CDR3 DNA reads TGTGCTAGTGGGCCCCCGCAGGGGCACGAGACCCAGTACTTC. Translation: CASGPPQGHETQYF.

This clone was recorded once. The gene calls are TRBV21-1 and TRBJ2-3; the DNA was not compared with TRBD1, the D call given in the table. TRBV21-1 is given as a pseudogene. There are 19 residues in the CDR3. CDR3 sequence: CASSNTGTGPVGATDTQYF. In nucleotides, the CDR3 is TGTGCCAGCAGCAACACCGGGACAGGCCCGGTTGGAGCCACAGATACGCAGTATTTT.

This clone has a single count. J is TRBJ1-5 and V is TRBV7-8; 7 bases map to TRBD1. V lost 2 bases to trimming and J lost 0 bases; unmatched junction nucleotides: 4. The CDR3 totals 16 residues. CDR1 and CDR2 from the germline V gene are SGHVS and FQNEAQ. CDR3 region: CASSLRGQFSNQPQHF. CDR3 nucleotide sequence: TGTGCCAGCAGCTTAAGGGGACAGTTTAGCAATCAGCCCCAGCATTTT.

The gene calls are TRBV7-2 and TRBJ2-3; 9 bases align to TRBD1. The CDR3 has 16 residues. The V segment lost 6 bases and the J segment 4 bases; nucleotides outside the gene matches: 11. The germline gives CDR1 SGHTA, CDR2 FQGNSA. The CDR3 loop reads CASRRPGQGPPDTQYF. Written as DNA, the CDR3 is TGTGCCAGCAGGAGACCGGGACAGGGTCCACCAGATACGCAGTATTTT.

The chain's CDR3 is CASSSNNSPRGNEQFF. CDR3 nucleotides: TGTGCCAGCAGCTCCAACAACTCGCCCAGGGGGAATGAGCAGTTCTTC. The chain has TRBV7-6 and TRBJ2-1; 7 bases align to TRBD1. Trimming at V came to 4 bases and at J to 7 bases, leaving 13 bases not matched to a gene. CDR3 length: 16 amino acids. CDR1 is SGHVS and CDR2 is FNYEAQ in the germline V gene.

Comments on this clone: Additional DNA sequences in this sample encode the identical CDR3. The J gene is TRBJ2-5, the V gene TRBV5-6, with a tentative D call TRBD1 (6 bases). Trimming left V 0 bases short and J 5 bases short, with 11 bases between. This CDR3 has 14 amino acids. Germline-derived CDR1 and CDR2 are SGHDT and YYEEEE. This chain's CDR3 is CASSLARGRETQYF. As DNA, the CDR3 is TGTGCCAGCAGCTTGGCCAGGGGTCGGGAGACCCAGTACTTC.

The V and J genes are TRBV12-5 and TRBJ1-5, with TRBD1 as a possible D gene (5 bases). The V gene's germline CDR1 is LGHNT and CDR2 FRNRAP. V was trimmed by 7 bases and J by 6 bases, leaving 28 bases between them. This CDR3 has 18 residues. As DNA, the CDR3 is TGTGCTAGTGCCCCGGGAGTCAGGGAGTTTCGTCGAGCTCAGCCCCAGCATTTT. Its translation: CASAPGVREFRRAQPQHF.

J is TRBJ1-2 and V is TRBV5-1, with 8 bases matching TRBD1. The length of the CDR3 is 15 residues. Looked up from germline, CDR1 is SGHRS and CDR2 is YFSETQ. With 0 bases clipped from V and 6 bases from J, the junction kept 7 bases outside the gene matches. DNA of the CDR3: TGCGCCAGCAGCTTGGCCGCGGACAGGGCGCATGGCTACACCTTC. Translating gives CASSLAADRAHGYTF.

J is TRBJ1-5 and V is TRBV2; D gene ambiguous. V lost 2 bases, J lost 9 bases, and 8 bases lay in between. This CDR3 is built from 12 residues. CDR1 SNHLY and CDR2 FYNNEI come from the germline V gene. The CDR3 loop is CASSEISGPQHF. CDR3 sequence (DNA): TGTGCCAGCAGTGAAATTTCGGGGCCCCAGCATTTT.

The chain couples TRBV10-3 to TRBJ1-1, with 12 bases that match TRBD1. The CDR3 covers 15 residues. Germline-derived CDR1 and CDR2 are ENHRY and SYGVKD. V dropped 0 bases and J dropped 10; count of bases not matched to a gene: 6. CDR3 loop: CAISESGQGAVGAFF. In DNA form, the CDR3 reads TGTGCCATCAGTGAGTCGGGACAGGGGGCGGTTGGAGCTTTCTTT.